This is a list of T cell receptor beta chains from one sample in a study of blood T cell repertoires in COVID-19. The assay was immunoSEQ multiplex PCR, and TCRdb's table has in-frame clones only and misses some. The data show 100,000 to 150,000 clones, roughly 74% seen once. The sequencing input was peripheral blood. The receptors were sampled from a man older than 75 with COVID-19, enrolled during active disease. The CDR3 runs from the conserved cysteine through the conserved F or W. The D gene is left open where the match is weak. Only part of the rows carry a size: once, few, many, or a class if the clone is expanded.

v_call	j_call	d_call	clone_size	cdr3_nt	cdr3_aa
TRBV20-1	TRBJ2-5	.	.	TGCAGTGCTAGAGGGAGGGAGACCCAGTACTTC	CSARGRETQYF
TRBV5-1	TRBJ2-3	TRBD2	.	TGCGCCAGCAGGATTAGCGGGAGAGTCACAGATACGCAGTATTTT	CASRISGRVTDTQYF
TRBV6-5	TRBJ2-2	.	.	TGTGCCAGCACTTTGGAGGGGGCGGGGGAGCTGTTTTTT	CASTLEGAGELFF
TRBV3-1/TRBV3-2	TRBJ2-7	.	.	TGTGCCAGCAGCCCCCAGTTGGCGGGAAATTCTTACGAGCAGTACTTC	CASSPQLAGNSYEQYF
TRBV11-2	TRBJ1-6	TRBD1	.	TGTGCCAGCAGCCAGAGGACAGGGACCCCCCTCCACTTT	CASSQRTGTPLHF
TRBV28	TRBJ1-5	TRBD1	.	TGTGCCAGCAGTTCGGGACAGGGCAATCAGCCCCAGCATTTT	CASSSGQGNQPQHF
TRBV3-1/TRBV3-2	TRBJ2-7	.	.	TGTGCCAGCAGCCAAGGAGCGGCCCGCTCCTACGAGCAGTACTTC	CASSQGAARSYEQYF
TRBV29-1	TRBJ2-1	TRBD2	.	TGCAGCGCCCCGGGAGCGGGAGGGCCCGTCGATGAGCAGTTCTTC	CSAPGAGGPVDEQFF
TRBV24-1	TRBJ2-1	.	.	TGTGCCACCCAGGGAGCGGGCAATGAGCAGTTCTTC	CATQGAGNEQFF
TRBV30	TRBJ1-6	.	.	TGTGCCTGGAGTGCCGGGGGGGCGAATTCACCCCTCCACTTT	CAWSAGGANSPLHF
TRBV28	TRBJ1-2	TRBD1	.	TGTGCCAGCAGTTTAGGAGGACAGGGATCACATGGCTACACCTTC	CASSLGGQGSHGYTF
TRBV7-2	TRBJ2-7	TRBD1	few	TGTGCCAGCAGCTCAGGGACAGGGGGAAACGAGCAGTACTTC	CASSSGTGGNEQYF
TRBV27	TRBJ1-2	TRBD1	.	TGTGCCAGCAGTTTACTAGGACAGGGAAGTCACTATGGCTACACCTTC	CASSLLGQGSHYGYTF
TRBV20-1	TRBJ2-7	TRBD2	.	TGCAGTGCTAGTTTCCGGGAGGCGACCTACGAGCAGTACTTC	CSASFREATYEQYF
TRBV11-3	TRBJ2-5	TRBD2	once	TGTGCCAGCAGCCTCGGTACTAGCGGGAGCCACTTCCAAGAGACCCAGTACTTC	CASSLGTSGSHFQETQYF
TRBV29-1	TRBJ1-2	.	.	TGCAGCGCCCAAGGGGGGGATGGCTACACCTTC	CSAQGGDGYTF